The entry that follows covers one T cell receptor beta chain sequence. Antigen unknown. Trimming stripped 4 bases from V and 3 bases from J, with 11 bases between. This CDR3 spans 13 amino acids. CDR1 and CDR2 (germline): SGHNT, YYREEE (reference sequence). The assay was immunoSEQ multiplex PCR, and TCRdb's table has in-frame clones only and misses some. Among more than 2 million clones listed, about 95% were seen once. The source of the sample is a study of shared clonotypes between healthy human individuals. Study-wide points: The sharing of approximately 4.6% of naive CD4 clonotypes was seen across a handful of donors. Sequencing depth was expected to influence donor clonotype sharing. Naive subsets usually exceeded memory subsets in estimated richness.

This clonotype was sampled from a man aged 18 to 30 in good health. J is TRBJ2-7 and V is TRBV5-4, with D perhaps TRBD2 (7 bases). The sequenced material came from naive CD4+ T cells sorted from blood. The subset denotes: CD45RA+ positively selected. The CDR3 sequence: CASSEGGSYEQYF. CDR3 in DNA: TGTGCCAGCAGCGAGGGGGGGAGCTACGAGCAGTACTTC. The complete variable domain, with remaining parts taken from reference TRBV5-4 and TRBJ2-7, reads ETGVTQSPTHLIKTRGQQVTLRCSSQSGHNTVSWYQQALGQGPQFIFQYYREEENGRGNFPPRFSGLQFPNYSSELNVNALELDDSALYLCASSEGGSYEQYFGPGTRLTVT.